The source of this T cell receptor (beta chain) is a study of ipilimumab plus nivolumab after autologous stem cell transplantation. Patients got ipilimumab 1 mg/kg beginning 14 to 28 days post-transplant. The table came from immunoSEQ multiplex PCR; TCRdb's copy has only in-frame clones and leaves some out. Seen here are roughly 86,000 clones, approximately 83% observed once, and the top ten hold roughly 2%. This CDR3 region has 17 residues. CDR1 is MGHRA and CDR2 is YSYEKL in the germline V gene. V shed 0 bases and J shed 2 bases, with 17 bases lying between them. Overall study findings and caveats: TCR repertoire, Treg phenotype and gut microbiota reportedly support more study of this approach.

As concerns this clone: The antigen is not known.

The V gene is TRBV4-1, the J gene TRBJ2-7; either TRBD1 or TRBD2 may fit D (5 bases each). The clonotype was recovered from a male donor with diffuse large B-cell lymphoma. Source: PBMCs, taken in a trial of ipilimumab plus nivolumab as post-transplant consolidation. The CDR3 spells CASSQDTGAGKPYEQYF. The CDR3 nucleotides read TGCGCCAGCAGCCAAGATACCGGGGCAGGGAAGCCCTACGAGCAGTACTTC.